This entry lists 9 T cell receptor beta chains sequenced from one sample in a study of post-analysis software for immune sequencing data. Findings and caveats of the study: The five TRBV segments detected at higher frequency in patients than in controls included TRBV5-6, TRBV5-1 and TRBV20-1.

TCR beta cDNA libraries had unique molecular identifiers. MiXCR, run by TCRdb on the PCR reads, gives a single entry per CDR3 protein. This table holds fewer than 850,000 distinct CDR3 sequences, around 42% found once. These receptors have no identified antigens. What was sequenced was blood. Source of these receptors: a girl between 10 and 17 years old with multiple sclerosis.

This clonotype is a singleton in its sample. This CDR3 reads CSVEIRGREQYF. CDR3 bases: TGCAGCGTTGAAATCAGGGGGCGCGAGCAGTACTTC. The chain couples TRBV29-1 to TRBJ2-7, with TRBD1 identical over 8 bases. Looked up from germline, CDR1 is SQVTM and CDR2 is ANQGSEA. After removal of 2 bases from V and 6 bases from J, the junction contained 3 bases not matched to a gene. This CDR3 has 12 amino acids.

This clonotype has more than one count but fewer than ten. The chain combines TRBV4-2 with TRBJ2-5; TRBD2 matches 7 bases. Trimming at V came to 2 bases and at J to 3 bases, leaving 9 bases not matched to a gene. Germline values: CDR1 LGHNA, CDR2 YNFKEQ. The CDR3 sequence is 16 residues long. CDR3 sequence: CASSQPGGGREETQYF. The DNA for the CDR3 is TGTGCCAGCAGCCAACCCGGAGGCGGGAGAGAAGAGACCCAGTACTTC.

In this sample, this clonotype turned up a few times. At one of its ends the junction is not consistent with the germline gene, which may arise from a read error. CDR3 bases: TGTGCTAGCAGCCCGGCTCCGAGCTCCTACAATGAGCAGTTCTTC. It is translated as CASSPAPSSYNEQFF. The rearrangement links TRBV7-7 to TRBJ2-1; no firm D call. The germline V gene encodes CDR1 SSHAT and CDR2 FNYEAQ (reference sequence). This CDR3 comprises 15 residues.

The CDR3 nucleotides are TGTGCCAGCAGCTTAAGGTCCGGGTCCGGAGTGGTAGTGGAGCAGTACTTC. As protein: CASSLRSGSGVVVEQYF. V and J are TRBV7-2 and TRBJ2-5; D ambiguous. V was trimmed by 2 bases and J by 11 bases, leaving 27 bases between them. The V gene's germline CDR1 is SGHTA and CDR2 FQGNSA. The CDR3 runs 17 residues. Combining the CDR3 with reference TRBV7-2 and TRBJ2-5 gives the whole variable domain GAGVSQSPSNKVTEKGKDVELRCDPISGHTALYWYRQSLGQGLEFLIYFQGNSAPDKSGLPSDRFSAERTGGSVSTLTIQRTQQEDSAVYLCASSLRSGSGVVVEQYFGPGTRLLVL.

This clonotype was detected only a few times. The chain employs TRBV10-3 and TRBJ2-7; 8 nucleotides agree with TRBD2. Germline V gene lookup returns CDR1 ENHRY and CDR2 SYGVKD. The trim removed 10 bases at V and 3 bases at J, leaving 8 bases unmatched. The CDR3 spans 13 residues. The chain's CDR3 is CATQLADYYEQYF. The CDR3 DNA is TGTGCCACCCAACTAGCGGACTACTACGAGCAGTACTTC.

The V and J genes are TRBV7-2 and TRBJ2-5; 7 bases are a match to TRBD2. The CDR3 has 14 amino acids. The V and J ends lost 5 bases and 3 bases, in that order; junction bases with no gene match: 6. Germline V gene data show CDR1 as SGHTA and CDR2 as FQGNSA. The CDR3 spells CASSPGLVKETQYF. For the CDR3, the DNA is TGTGCCAGCAGCCCCGGACTAGTTAAAGAGACCCAGTACTTC.

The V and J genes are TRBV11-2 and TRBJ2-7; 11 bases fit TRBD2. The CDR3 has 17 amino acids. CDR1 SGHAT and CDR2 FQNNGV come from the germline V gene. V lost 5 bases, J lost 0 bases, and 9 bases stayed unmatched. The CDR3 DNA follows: TGTGCCAGCAGCCGTTCGGCCCTAGCGGGAGGCTCCTACGAGCAGTACTTC. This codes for CASSRSALAGGSYEQYF.

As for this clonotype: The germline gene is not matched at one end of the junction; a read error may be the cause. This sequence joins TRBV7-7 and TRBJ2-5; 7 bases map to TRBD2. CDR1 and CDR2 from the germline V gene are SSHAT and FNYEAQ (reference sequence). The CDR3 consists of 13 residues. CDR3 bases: TGTGCTAGCAGCTCTCGGGAGGCCGGGACCCAGTACTTC. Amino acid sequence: CASSSREAGTQYF.

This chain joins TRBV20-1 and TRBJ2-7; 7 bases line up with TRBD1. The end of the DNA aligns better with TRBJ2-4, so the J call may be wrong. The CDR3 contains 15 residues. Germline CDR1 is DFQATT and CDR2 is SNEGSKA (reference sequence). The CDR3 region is CSARAPGGDRSIQYF. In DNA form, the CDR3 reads TGCAGTGCTAGAGCACCAGGGGGAGATAGAAGCATTCAGTACTTC.